Below, 5 T cell receptor beta chains from the same sample are listed, as sequenced in a study of T cells in Graves' hyperthyroidism and ophthalmopathy. Researchers amplified the TCR beta CDR3 regions from RNA transcripts. During a first-round RT-PCR of the TCR CDR3, the HTBI primer set was used. One entry per CDR3 protein results from TCRdb running MiXCR on the multiplex PCR reads. The data hold around 350,000 distinct CDR3 sequences, with approximately 14% observed a single time. The source material was blood. These receptors were collected from a woman between 18 and 29 years old with Graves' hyperthyroidism that later progressed to Graves' ophthalmopathy.

The rearrangement joins TRBV19 to TRBJ2-1; 9 nucleotides match TRBD1. V was pared by 8 bases and J by 8 bases, with 10 bases of the junction left unmatched. CDR1 is LNHDA, CDR2 SQIVND, per germline (reference sequence). The CDR3 spans 14 residues. CDR3 sequence: CASSDPGTGHEQFF. CDR3 coding DNA: TGTGCCAGTTCTGACCCCGGGACAGGGCATGAGCAGTTCTTC.

This clonotype has a single count. Since a much larger clone is just one base distant, this may be a read error. The rearrangement links TRBV28 to TRBJ2-1, with 9 bases identical to TRBD2. This CDR3 comprises 15 residues. V shed 3 bases and J 7 bases; nucleotides not matched to a gene: 7. From germline, CDR1 is MDHEN and CDR2 SYDVKM. The CDR3 region is CASSFSGSEGNEQFF. The CDR3 DNA follows: TGTGCCAGCAGTTTTAGCGGGAGCGAGGGAAATGAGCAGTTCTTC.

In regard to this clonotype: This may stem from a read error, because a much larger clone lies one nucleotide away. J is TRBJ2-3 and V is TRBV3-1; 9 bases align to TRBD1. Germline V gives CDR1 LGHDT, CDR2 YNNKEL (reference sequence). The CDR3 is 15 amino acids. V trimming: 5 bases; J trimming: 2 bases; junction bases outside the gene matches: 5. The CDR3 DNA reads TGTGCCAGCAGCTTTAGGACAGGGGACACAGATACGCAGTATTTT. This sequence encodes CASSFRTGDTDTQYF.

The gene calls are TRBV9 and TRBJ2-5; the match to TRBD2 covers 8 bases. The CDR3 loop spans 15 amino acids. CDR1 SGDLS and CDR2 YYNGEE come from the germline V gene. The V segment lost 5 bases and the J segment 5 bases; nucleotides outside the gene matches: 11. The CDR3 nucleotides are TGTGCCAGCAGTCTACTGGGGACTAGTGGGGAGACCCAGTACTTC. It translates to CASSLLGTSGETQYF.

The chain has TRBV29-1 and TRBJ2-3; 10 bases map to TRBD2. The germline V gene encodes CDR1 SQVTM and CDR2 ANQGSEA. CDR3 length: 13 residues. The V segment lost 5 bases and the J segment 8 bases; nucleotides outside the gene matches: 7. In DNA, the CDR3 is TGCAGCGTTCCCCCTAGCGGGAGTGGTACGCAGTATTTT. The encoded protein is CSVPPSGSGTQYF.